This T cell receptor beta chain was observed in a study of blood T cell repertoires in COVID-19. The ends were cut back, 1 base at V and 3 bases at J, with 7 bases in the middle. Per the germline V gene, CDR1 is MNHNS and CDR2 is SASEGT. The CDR3 contains 13 residues. Here immunoSEQ multiplex PCR was the method, and the copy in TCRdb shows in-frame clones only, minus some. Among 250,000 or so clones listed, 80% to 90% were seen once. The chain carries TRBV6-1 and TRBJ2-7; unclear D gene. This clonotype originated in a man in his forties who had recovered from COVID-19. The sequencing sample was made of PBMCs or T cells enriched from blood (not recorded which). The CDR3 DNA follows: TGTGCCAGCAGTGAAGTAGATAACTACGAGCAGTACTTC. This gives the protein CASSEVDNYEQYF.